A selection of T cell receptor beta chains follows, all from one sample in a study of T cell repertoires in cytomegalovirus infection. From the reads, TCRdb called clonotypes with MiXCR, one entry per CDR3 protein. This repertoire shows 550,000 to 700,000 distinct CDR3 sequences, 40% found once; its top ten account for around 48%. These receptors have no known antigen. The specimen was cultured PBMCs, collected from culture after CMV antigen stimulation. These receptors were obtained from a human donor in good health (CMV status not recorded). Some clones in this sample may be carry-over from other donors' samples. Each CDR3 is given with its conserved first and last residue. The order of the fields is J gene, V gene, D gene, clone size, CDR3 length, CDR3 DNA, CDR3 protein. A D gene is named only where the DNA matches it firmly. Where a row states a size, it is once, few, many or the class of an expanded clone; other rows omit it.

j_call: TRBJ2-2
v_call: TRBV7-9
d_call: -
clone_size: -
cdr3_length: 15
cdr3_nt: TGTGCCAGCAGCTTAGCGCGCTTGAACACCGGGGAGCTGTTTTTT
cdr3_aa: CASSLARLNTGELFF

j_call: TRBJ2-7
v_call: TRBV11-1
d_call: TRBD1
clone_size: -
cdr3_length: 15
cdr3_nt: TGTGCCAGCAGCTTGGGACAGGGGGAACCCTACGAGCAGTACTTC
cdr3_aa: CASSLGQGEPYEQYF

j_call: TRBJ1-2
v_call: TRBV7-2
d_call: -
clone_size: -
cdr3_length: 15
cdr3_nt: TGTGCCAGCAGCTTAGGGGGGAGTGGCGGCTATGGCTACACCTTC
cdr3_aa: CASSLGGSGGYGYTF

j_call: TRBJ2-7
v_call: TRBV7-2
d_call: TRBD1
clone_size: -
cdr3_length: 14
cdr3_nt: TGTGCCAGCTGCTCCGGGACAGCTTCCTACGAGCAGTACTTC
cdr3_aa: CASCSGTASYEQYF

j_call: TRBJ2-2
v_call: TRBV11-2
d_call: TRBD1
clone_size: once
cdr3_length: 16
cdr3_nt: TGTGCCAGCAGAGTCGTGCGGACAGGCAACACCGGGGAGCTGTTTTTT
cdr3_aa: CASRVVRTGNTGELFF

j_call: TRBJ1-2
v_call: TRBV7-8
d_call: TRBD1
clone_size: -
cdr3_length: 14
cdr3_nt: TGTGCCAGCAGCTCGGACAGGGGCGACTATGGCTACACCTTC
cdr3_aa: CASSSDRGDYGYTF

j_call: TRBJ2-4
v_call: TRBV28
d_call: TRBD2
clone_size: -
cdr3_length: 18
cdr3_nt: TGTGCCAGCACAGCAGCGGGGGGCCGACTAATCTCCGAAAACATTCAGTACTTC
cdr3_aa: CASTAAGGRLISENIQYF

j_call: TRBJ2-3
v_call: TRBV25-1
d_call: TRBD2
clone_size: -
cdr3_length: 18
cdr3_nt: TGTGCCAGCAGGACCAGGCCGGGGACTAGCGGGGCCACAGATACGCAGTATTTT
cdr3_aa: CASRTRPGTSGATDTQYF

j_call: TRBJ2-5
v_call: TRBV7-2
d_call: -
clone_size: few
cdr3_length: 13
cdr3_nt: TGTGCCAGCAGCTCGGGACAAAGAGAGACCCAGTACTTC
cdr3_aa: CASSSGQRETQYF

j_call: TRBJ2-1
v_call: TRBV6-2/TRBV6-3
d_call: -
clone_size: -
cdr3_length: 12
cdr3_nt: TGTGCCAGCAGCCGATTATCCAATGAGCAGTTCTTC
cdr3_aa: CASSRLSNEQFF

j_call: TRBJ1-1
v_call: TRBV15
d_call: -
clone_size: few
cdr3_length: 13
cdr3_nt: TGTGCCACCAGCAGACTGGTGAACACTGAAGCTTTCTTT
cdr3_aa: CATSRLVNTEAFF

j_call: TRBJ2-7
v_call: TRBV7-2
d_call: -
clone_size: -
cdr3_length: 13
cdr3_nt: TGTGCCAGCAGCCTCCCCCAGGTGCGCGAGCAGTACTTC
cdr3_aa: CASSLPQVREQYF

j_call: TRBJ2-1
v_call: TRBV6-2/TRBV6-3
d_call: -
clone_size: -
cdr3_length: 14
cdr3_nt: TGTGCCAGCACTCGGACTTTCGGTTACAATGAGCAGTTCTTC
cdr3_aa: CASTRTFGYNEQFF

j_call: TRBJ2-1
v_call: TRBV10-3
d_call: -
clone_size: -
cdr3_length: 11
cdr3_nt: TGTGCCATCAGTTTTAGCGGTGAGCAGTTCTTC
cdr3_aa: CAISFSGEQFF

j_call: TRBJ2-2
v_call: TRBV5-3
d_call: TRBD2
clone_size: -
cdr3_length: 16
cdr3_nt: TGTGCCAGCAGCTGGGTAGCGGGGACGAACACCGGGGAGCTGTTTTTT
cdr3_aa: CASSWVAGTNTGELFF

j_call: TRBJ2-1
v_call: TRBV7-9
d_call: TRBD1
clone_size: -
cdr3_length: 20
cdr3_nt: TGTGCCAGCAGCTTAGAGCTCTGGGACAGGGGGGCTAGTTCCTACAATGAGCAGTTCTTC
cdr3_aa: CASSLELWDRGASSYNEQFF

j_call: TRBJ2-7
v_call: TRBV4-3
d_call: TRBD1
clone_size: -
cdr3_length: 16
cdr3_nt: TGCGCCAGCAGCCACCCACGGGACAGGAGCTCCTACGAGCAGTACTTC
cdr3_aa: CASSHPRDRSSYEQYF

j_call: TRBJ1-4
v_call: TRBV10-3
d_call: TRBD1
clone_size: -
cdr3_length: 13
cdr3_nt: TGTGCCATCAGCGACAGGGGGGACGAAAAACTGTTTTTT
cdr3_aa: CAISDRGDEKLFF

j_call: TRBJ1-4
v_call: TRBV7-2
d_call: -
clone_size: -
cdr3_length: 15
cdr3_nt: TGTGCGACAAGACCACCGGCGGATTCTAATGAAAAACTGTTTTTT
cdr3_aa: CATRPPADSNEKLFF

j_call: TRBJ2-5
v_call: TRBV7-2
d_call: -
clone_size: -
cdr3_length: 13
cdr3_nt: TGTGCCAGCAGCTTAGGGGATTTGAAGACCCAGTACTTC
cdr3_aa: CASSLGDLKTQYF

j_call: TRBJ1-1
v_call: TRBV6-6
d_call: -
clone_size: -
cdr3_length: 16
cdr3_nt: TGTGCCAGCAGTTATCGGGTGGGCAGGATTAACACTGAAGCTTTCTTT
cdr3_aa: CASSYRVGRINTEAFF

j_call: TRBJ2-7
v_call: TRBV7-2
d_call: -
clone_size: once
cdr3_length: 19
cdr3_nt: TGTGCCAGCAGCCTGAGTTATTTCTCAGGGACCGAGCCTAGGTACGAGCAGTACTTC
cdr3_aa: CASSLSYFSGTEPRYEQYF

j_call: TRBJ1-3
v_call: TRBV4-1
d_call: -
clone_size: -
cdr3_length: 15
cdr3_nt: TGCGCCGGTTCCGGATCCTCAGGGGCTGGAAACACCATATATTTT
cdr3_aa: CAGSGSSGAGNTIYF

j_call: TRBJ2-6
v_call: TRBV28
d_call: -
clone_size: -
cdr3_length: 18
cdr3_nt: TGTGCCAGCAGTCCACCCCGGCCAGGACTTTCTGGGGCCAACGTCCTGACTTTC
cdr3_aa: CASSPPRPGLSGANVLTF

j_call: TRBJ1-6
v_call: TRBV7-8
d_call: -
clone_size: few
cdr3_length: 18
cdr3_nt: TGTGCCAGCAGCCAGGGCGGGGGGGAGAGGTCCTATAATTCACCCCTCCACTTT
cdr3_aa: CASSQGGGERSYNSPLHF

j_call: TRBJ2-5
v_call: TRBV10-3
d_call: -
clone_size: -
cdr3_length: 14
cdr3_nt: TGTGCCATCAGTGAGTCTGGGGTCCAAGAGACCCAGTACTTC
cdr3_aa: CAISESGVQETQYF

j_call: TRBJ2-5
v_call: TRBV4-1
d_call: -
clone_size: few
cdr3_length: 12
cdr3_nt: TGCGCCAGCAGCCAAGTTATGGAGACCCAGTACTTC
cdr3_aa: CASSQVMETQYF